This TCR beta chain came from a study of regulatory T cells in long-lasting Graves disease (dated by TCRdb to the early 2020s). Regarding the study in general: Newly diagnosed Graves' disease patients had taken antithyroid drugs for less than 3 months. Patients with persistent Graves' disease were compared with patients with newly diagnosed Graves' disease using TCR sequencing and RNA sequencing of peripheral blood. The study took place in China and was registered as a clinical trial. A total of about 35 samples underwent TCR sequencing, from roughly 13 patients with persistent Graves' disease and about 20 patients with newly diagnosed Graves' disease. Broad study findings and their caveats: Compared with newly diagnosed patients, persistent Graves' disease patients had lower TCR Shannon entropy and fewer highly expanded clones, which suggests clonal expansion. Preferential use of TRBV28, TRBJ1-2 and TRBJ2-5 was observed in persistent disease, whereas TRBV20-1 and TRBJ2-1 were favored in newly diagnosed disease. The authors noted that the small sample size was a limitation that may lower accuracy. Because the primary lesion, thyroid tissue, could not be accessed, the study looked at peripheral blood alone. More public clonotypes were shared among persistent patients (around 2,600) than among newly diagnosed patients (966). Sequencing and analysis were limited to the TCR beta chain.

A remark on this clonotype: The specificity of this receptor is unknown. Given a much more abundant clone one base away, this may be a read error.

The receptor library was made with multiplex PCR. The sequencing machine was an Illumina HiSeq 4000. To build TCR beta libraries, CDR3 regions were amplified by Arm-PCR using iRepertoire HTBI primers. Gel purification was performed on PCR products prior to sequencing. As for the original processing: Gene usage analysis of CDR3 amino acid clonotypes relied on the 60 or so TRBV and 13 to 15 TRBJ segments identified across samples. COPE and FqMerger were used to merge filtered high-quality paired reads into contigs. BLAST was used to align contigs to IMGT TRBV, TRBD and TRBJ reference genes, with CDR3 defined following IMGT. Highly expanded clones were defined as clonotypes with a frequency above 0.1%. Shannon entropy served as the measure of repertoire diversity, while the Gini coefficient captured V-J evenness. Clonotypes shared by more than one individual were considered public. TCRdb applied fastp at Q25 and MiXCR to the public reads, then kept only in-frame beta chains. Every entry covers one CDR3 protein and lists the most common genes and DNA from its rows. TCRdb, not the authors, supplied the V and J calls. The sample includes about 310,000 distinct CDR3 sequences, with about a sixth observed a single time. Roughly 35% of the sample is in the top ten clones.

CDR1 and CDR2 are read off the germline V gene as SGDLS and YYNGEE. Measured from the cysteine to the phenylalanine, the CDR3 is 19 residues long. This entry keeps only the CDR3 DNA: 57 bases, framed from base 1. The sample's time point, from its label and the paper: newly diagnosed GD, antithyroid drugs for less than 3 months. For both TCR sequencing and RNA sequencing, RNA was extracted from PBMCs using TRIzol. The diagnosis of Graves' disease was made according to American Thyroid Association guidelines. Patients for the study were recruited at an endocrinology department in Xi'an, China. Each patient gave approximately 9.7 milliliters of peripheral blood, collected in an EDTA anticoagulant tube. PBMCs were isolated by Ficoll Paque Plus density gradient separation without further T cell sorting. An Agilent 2100 Bioanalyzer and agarose gel were used to check RNA quality, and a NanoDrop 2000 was used to measure RNA concentration.

The material was peripheral blood mononuclear cells (PBMCs), obtained at new diagnosis, from a patient treated with antithyroid drugs. The TCR comes from a female donor with Graves disease. The chain was built from TRBV9 and TRBJ2-2, and 15 bases in between align with TRBD2. The DNA sequence reads TGTGCCAGCAGCGGTCTCGGGACTAGCGGGAGGTATTCGACCGGGGAGCTGCTTTTT. Translated, this is CASSGLGTSGRYSTGELLF.